This TCR beta chain was retrieved from a study of blood T cell repertoires in COVID-19. Between the trimmed V and J ends, which lost 6 bases and 5 bases, there was a span of 10 bases. Germline-derived CDR1 and CDR2 are SNHLY and FYNNEI. The CDR3 spans 12 residues. Measured with immunoSEQ multiplex PCR; TCRdb has only the in-frame clones, and not every one. The sample consists of 250,000 to 300,000 clones, roughly 89% of them appearing once. The specimen was peripheral blood. The clonotype was recovered from a man aged 45-65 years with acute or convalescent COVID-19. The J gene is TRBJ2-5, the V gene TRBV2; D may be TRBD1 (6 bases). The CDR3, as DNA: TGTGCCAGCAGCCAGGACAGCGAGACCCAGTACTTC. Translated, it gives CASSQDSETQYF.